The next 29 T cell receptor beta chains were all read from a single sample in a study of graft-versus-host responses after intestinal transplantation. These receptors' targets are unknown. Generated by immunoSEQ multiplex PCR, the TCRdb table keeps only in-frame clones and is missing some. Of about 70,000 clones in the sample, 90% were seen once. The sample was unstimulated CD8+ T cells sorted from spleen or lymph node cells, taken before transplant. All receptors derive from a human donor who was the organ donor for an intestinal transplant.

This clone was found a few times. CDR3 sequence reads: CASSPSLQSEETQYF. The CDR3 DNA follows: TGTGCCAGCAGCCCTAGCCTACAGTCGGAAGAGACCCAGTACTTC. The genes are TRBV7-9 and TRBJ2-5; possibly TRBD2 for D (5 bases). Germline assignment: CDR1 SEHNR and CDR2 FQNEAQ (reference sequence). Between the trimmed V and J ends, which lost 5 bases and 3 bases, there was a span of 16 bases. The CDR3 spans 15 residues.

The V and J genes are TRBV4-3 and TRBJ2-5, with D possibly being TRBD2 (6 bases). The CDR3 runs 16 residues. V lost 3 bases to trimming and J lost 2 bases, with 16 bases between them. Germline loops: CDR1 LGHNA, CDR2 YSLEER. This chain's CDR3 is CASSQGGGREQETQYF. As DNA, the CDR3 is TGCGCCAGCAGCCAGGGGGGTGGCAGGGAACAAGAGACCCAGTACTTC.

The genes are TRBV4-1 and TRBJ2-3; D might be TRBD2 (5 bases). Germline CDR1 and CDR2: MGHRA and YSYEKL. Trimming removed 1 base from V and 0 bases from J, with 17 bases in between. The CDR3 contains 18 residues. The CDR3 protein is CASSQVERSILSTDTQYF. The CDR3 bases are TGCGCCAGCAGCCAAGTGGAGCGGTCGATCCTTAGCACAGATACGCAGTATTTT.

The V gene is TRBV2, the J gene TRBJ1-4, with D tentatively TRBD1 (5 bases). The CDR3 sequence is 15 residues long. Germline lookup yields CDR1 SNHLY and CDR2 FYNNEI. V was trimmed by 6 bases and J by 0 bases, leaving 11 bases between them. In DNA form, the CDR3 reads TGTGCCAGCAGACCTGGACAAGCAACTAATGAAAAACTGTTTTTT. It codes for CASRPGQATNEKLFF.

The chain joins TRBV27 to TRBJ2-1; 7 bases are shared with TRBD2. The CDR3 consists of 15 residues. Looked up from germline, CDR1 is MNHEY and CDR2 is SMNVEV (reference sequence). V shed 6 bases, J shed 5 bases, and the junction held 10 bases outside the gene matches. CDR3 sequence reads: CASSLGTNLNNEQFF. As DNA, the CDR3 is TGTGCCAGCAGCCTGGGGACTAACCTCAACAATGAGCAGTTCTTC.

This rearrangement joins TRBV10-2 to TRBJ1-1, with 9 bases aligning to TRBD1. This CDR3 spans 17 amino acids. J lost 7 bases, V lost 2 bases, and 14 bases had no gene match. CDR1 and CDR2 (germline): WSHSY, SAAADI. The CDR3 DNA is TGCGCCAGCAGTGAGAGGGTAGGGGGACAGGGATTATTTGAAGCTTTCTTT. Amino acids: CASSERVGGQGLFEAFF.

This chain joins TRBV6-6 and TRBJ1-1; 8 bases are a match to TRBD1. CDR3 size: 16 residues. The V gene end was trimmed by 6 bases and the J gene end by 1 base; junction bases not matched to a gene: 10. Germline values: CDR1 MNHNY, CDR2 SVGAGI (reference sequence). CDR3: CASRPETGAPNTEAFF. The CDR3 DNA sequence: TGTGCCAGCAGACCGGAGACAGGGGCCCCGAACACTGAAGCTTTCTTT.

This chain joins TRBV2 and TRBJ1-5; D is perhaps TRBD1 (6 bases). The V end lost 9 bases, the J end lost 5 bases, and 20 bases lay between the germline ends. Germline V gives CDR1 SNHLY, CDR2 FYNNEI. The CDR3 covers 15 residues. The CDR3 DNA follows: TGTGCCAGTCATTGGGGGGGCGCAGGTCATCAGCCCCAGCATTTT. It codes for CASHWGGAGHQPQHF.

The DNA of the CDR3 is TGTGCCAGCAGCCTACTAGCTTCGGGGGAGACCCAGTACTTC. It is translated as CASSLLASGETQYF. The chain carries TRBV7-3 and TRBJ2-5; tentatively, D is TRBD2 (6 bases). Trimming left V 5 bases short and J 5 bases short, with 15 bases between. The V gene's germline CDR1 is SGHTA and CDR2 FQGTGA. The CDR3 loop spans 14 amino acids.

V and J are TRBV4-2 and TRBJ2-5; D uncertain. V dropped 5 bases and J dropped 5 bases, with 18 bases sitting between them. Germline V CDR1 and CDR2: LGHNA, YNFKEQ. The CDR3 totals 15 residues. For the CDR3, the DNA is TGTGCCAGCAGCTGGCAGCAGCTCCCCGGGGAGACCCAGTACTTC. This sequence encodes CASSWQQLPGETQYF.

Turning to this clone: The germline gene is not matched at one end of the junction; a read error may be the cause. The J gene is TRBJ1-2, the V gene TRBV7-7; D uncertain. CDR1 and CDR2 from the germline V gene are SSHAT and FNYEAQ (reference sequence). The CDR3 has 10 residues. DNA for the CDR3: TGTGCTAGCAGCCTGTCGGGCTACACCTTC. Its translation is CASSLSGYTF.

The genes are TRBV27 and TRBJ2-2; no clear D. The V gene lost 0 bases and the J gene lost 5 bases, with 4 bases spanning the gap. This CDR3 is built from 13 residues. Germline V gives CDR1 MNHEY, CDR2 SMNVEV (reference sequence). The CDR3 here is CASSLSTTGELFF. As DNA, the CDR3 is TGTGCCAGCAGTTTATCGACTACCGGGGAGCTGTTTTTT.

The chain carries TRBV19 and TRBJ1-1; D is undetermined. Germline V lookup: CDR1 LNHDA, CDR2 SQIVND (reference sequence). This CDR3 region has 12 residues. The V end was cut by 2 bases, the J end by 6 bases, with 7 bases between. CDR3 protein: CASSIHRSEAFF. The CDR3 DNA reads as TGTGCCAGTAGTATACACAGATCTGAAGCTTTCTTT.

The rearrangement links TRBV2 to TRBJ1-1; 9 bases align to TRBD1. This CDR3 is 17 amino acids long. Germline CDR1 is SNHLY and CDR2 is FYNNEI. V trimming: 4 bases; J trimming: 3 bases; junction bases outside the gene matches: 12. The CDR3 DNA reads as TGTGCCAGCAGTGTTGAAGGAGAGGGGACAGGGTACACTGAAGCTTTCTTT. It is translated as CASSVEGEGTGYTEAFF.

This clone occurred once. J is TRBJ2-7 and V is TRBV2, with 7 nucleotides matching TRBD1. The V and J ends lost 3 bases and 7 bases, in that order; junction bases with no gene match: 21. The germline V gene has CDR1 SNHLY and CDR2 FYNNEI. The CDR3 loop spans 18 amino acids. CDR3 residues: CASSEIGQGDPLGREQYV. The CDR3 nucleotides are TGTGCCAGCAGTGAGATTGGTCAGGGGGACCCTTTAGGTCGGGAGCAGTACGTC.

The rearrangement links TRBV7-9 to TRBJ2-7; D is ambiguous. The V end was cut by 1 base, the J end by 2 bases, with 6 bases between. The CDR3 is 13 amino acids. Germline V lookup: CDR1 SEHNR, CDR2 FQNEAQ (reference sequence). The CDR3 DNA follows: TGTGCCAGCAGCTTAGACAGAACCTACGAGCAGTACGTC. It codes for CASSLDRTYEQYV.

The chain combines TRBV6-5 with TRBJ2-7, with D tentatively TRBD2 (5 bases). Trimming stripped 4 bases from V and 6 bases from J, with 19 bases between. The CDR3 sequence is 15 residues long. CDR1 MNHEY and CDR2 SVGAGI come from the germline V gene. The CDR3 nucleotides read TGTGCCAGCAGTTCGTTGACAAACGGAGCGGCCGAGCAGTACGTC. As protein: CASSSLTNGAAEQYV.

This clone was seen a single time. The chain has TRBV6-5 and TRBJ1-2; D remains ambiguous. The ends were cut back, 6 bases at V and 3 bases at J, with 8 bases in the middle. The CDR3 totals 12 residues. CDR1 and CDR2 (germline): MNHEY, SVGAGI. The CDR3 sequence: CASRRSHYGYTF. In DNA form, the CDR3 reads TGTGCCAGCAGAAGAAGCCACTATGGCTACACCTTC.

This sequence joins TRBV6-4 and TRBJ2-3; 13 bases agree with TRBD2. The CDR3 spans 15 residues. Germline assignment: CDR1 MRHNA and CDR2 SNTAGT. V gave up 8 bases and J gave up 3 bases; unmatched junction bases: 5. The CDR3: CASAGTSGVTDTQYF. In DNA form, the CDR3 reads TGTGCCAGCGCGGGGACTAGCGGGGTGACAGATACGCAGTATTTT.

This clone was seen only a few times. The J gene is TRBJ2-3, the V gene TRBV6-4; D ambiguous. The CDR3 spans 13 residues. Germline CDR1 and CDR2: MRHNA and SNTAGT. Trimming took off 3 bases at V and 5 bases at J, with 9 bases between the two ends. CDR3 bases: TGTGCCAGCAGTGAAACTGATCTAGATACGCAGTATTTT. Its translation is CASSETDLDTQYF.

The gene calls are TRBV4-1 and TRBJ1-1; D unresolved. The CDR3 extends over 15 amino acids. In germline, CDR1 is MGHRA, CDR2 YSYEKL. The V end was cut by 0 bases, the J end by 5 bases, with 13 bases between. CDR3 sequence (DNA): TGCGCCAGCAGCCAAGAATCCCAAGCCGGGACTGAAGCTTTCTTT. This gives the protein CASSQESQAGTEAFF.

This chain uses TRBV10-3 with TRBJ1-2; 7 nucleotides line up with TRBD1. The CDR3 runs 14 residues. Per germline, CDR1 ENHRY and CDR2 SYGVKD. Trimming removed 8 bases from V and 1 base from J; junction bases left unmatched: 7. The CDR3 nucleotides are TGTGCCATCGGAACCGGACAGGTTAACTATGGCTACACCTTC. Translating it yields CAIGTGQVNYGYTF.

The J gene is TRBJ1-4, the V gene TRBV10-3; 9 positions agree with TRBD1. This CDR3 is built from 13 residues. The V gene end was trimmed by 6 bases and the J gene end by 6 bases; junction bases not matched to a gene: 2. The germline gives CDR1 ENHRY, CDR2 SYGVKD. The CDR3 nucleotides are TGTGCCATCAGCCGGACAGGGGATGAAAAACTGTTTTTT. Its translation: CAISRTGDEKLFF.

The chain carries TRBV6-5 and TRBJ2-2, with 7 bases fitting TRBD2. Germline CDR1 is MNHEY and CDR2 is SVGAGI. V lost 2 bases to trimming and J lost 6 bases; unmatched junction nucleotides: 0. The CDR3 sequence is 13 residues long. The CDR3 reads CASSYRGAGELFF. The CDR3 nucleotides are TGTGCCAGCAGTTACCGGGGGGCCGGGGAGCTGTTTTTT.

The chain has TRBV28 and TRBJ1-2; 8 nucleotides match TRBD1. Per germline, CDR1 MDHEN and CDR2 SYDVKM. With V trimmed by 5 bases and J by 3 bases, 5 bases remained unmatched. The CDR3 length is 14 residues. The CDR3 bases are TGTGCCAGCAGTCCGGGACAGGTCTACTATGGCTACACCTTC. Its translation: CASSPGQVYYGYTF.

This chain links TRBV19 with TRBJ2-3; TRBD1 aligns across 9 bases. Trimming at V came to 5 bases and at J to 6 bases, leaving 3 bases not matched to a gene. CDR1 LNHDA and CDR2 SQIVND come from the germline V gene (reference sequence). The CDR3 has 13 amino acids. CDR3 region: CASSPDRGDTQYF. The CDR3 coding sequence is TGTGCCAGTAGTCCGGACAGGGGTGATACGCAGTATTTT.

CDR3 nucleotides: TGTGCCAGCAGTAGCACTATAGCGGGGGAACTGTTTTTT. It encodes CASSSTIAGELFF. The gene calls are TRBV28 and TRBJ1-4; D may be TRBD1 (5 bases). The CDR3 contains 13 residues. Trimming took off 5 bases at V and 12 bases at J, with 16 bases between the two ends. CDR1 is MDHEN, CDR2 SYDVKM, per germline.

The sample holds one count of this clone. The CDR3 coding sequence is TGTGCCAGCAGGGATATAGGGGTCTACGAGCAGTACGTC. Protein sequence: CASRDIGVYEQYV. J is TRBJ2-7 and V is TRBV28, with a possible D match to TRBD1 (5 bases). Trimming pared 6 bases from V and 3 bases from J, leaving 12 bases between. This CDR3 region has 13 residues. Germline values: CDR1 MDHEN, CDR2 SYDVKM.

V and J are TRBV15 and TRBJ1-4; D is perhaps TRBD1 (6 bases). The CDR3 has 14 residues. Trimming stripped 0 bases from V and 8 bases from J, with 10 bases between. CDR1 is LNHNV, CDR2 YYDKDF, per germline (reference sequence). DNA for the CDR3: TGTGCCACCAGCAGAGATGCAGGGGACGAAAAACTGTTTTTT. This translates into CATSRDAGDEKLFF.